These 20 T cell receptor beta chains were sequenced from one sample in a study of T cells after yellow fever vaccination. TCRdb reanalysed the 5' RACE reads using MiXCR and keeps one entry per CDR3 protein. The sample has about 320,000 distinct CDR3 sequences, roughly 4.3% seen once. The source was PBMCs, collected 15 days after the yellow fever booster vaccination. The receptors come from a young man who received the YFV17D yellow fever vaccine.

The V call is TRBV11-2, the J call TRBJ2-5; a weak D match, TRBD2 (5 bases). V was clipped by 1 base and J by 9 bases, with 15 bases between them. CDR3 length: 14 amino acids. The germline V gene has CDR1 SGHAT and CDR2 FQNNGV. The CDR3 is CASSLGSSAGAQYF. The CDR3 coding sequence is TGTGCCAGCAGCTTAGGATCCAGCGCCGGGGCCCAGTACTTC.

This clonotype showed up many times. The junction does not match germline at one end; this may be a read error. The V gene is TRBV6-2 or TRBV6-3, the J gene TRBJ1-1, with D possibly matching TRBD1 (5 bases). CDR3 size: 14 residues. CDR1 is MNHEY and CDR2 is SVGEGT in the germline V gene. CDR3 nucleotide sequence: TGTGCCAGCAGGCCTATACGGGGGAACGCTGAAGCTTTCTTT. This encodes CASRPIRGNAEAFF.

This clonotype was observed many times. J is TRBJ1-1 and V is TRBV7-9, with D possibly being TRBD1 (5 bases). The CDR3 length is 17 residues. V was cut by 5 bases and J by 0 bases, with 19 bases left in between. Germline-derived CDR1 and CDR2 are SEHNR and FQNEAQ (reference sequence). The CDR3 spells CASSSARQKWMNTEAFF. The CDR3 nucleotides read TGTGCCAGCAGCAGTGCAAGACAGAAATGGATGAACACTGAAGCTTTCTTT. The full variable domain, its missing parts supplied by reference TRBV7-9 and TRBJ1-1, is DTGVSQNPRHKITKRGQNVTFRCDPISEHNRLYWYRQTLGQGPEFLTYFQNEAQLEKSRLLSDRFSAERPKGSFSTLEIQRTEQGDSAMYLCASSSARQKWMNTEAFFGQGTRLTVV.

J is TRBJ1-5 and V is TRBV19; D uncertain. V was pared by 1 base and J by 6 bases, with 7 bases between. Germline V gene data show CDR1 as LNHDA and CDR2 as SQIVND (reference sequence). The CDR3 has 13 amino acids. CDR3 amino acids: CASSIGEAQPQHF. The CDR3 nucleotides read TGTGCCAGTAGTATAGGTGAGGCTCAGCCCCAGCATTTT.

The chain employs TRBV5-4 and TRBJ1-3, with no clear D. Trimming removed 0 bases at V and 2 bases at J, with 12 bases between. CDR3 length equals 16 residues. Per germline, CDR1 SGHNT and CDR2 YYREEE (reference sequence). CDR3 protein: CASSLDPDATGNTIYF. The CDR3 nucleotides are TGTGCCAGCAGCTTGGATCCCGACGCCACTGGAAACACCATATATTTT.

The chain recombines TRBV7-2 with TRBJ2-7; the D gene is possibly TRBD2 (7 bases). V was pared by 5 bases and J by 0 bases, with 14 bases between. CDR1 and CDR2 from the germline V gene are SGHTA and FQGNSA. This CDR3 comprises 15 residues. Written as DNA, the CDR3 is TGTGCCAGCAGCCCCTACGGGGGGCTCTCCTACGAGCAGTACTTC. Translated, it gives CASSPYGGLSYEQYF. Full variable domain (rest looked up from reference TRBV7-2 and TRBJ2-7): GAGVSQSPSNKVTEKGKDVELRCDPISGHTALYWYRQSLGQGLEFLIYFQGNSAPDKSGLPSDRFSAERTGGSVSTLTIQRTQQEDSAVYLCASSPYGGLSYEQYFGPGTRLTVT.

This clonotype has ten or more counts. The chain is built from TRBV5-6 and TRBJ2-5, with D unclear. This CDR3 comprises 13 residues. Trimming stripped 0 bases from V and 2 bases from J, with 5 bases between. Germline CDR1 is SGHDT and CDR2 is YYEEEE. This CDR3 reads CASSLDEQETQYF. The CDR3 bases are TGTGCCAGCAGCTTGGATGAGCAAGAGACCCAGTACTTC.

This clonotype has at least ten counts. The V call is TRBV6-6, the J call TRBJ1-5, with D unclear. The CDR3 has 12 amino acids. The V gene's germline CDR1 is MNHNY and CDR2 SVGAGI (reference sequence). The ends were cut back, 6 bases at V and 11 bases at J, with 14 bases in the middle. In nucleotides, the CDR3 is TGTGCCAGCAGCGAGGGATCCGGGGCCCAGCATTTT. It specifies CASSEGSGAQHF.

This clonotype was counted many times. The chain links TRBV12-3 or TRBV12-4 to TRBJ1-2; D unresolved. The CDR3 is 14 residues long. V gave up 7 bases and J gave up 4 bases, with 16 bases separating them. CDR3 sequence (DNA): TGTGCCAGCACCCCGACCGGGTTTACCTATGGCTACACCTTC. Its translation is CASTPTGFTYGYTF.

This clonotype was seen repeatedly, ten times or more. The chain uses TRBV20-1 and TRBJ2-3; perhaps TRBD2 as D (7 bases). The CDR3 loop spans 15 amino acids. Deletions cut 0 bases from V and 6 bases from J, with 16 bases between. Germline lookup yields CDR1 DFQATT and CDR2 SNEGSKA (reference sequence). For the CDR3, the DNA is TGCAGTGCTAGAGATCTGAGGGGGGGAGGGGATACGCAGTATTTT. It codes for CSARDLRGGGDTQYF.

This CDR3 is CASSSAAGEIEQYV. The DNA of the CDR3 is TGTGCCAGCAGCTCGGCTGCGGGTGAAATCGAGCAGTACGTC. The rearrangement joins TRBV28 to TRBJ2-7; TRBD2 is a possible D gene (5 bases). CDR3 length: 14 residues. The germline gives CDR1 MDHEN, CDR2 SYDVKM. Trimming pared 6 bases from V and 6 bases from J, leaving 18 bases between.

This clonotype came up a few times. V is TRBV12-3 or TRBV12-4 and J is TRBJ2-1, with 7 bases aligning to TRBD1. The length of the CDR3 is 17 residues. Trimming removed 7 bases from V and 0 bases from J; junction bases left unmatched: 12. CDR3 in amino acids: CASTRGPTFSSYNEQFF. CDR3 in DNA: TGTGCCAGCACAAGGGGGCCAACTTTTAGCTCCTACAATGAGCAGTTCTTC.

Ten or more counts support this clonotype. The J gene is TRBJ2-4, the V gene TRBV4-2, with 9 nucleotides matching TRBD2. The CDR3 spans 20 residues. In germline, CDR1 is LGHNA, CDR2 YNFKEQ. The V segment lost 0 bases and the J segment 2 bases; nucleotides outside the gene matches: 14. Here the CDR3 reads CASSQDKAGGPEITKNIQYF. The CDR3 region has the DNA TGTGCCAGCAGCCAAGATAAGGCGGGGGGGCCTGAAATAACCAAAAACATTCAGTACTTC.

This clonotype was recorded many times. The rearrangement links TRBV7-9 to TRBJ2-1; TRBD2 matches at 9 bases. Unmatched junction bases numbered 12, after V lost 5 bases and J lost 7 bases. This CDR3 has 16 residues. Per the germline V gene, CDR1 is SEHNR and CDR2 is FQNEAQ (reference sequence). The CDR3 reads CASSRSRGGAVNEQFF. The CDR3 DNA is TGTGCCAGCAGCCGCAGCCGCGGGGGGGCGGTAAATGAGCAGTTCTTC.

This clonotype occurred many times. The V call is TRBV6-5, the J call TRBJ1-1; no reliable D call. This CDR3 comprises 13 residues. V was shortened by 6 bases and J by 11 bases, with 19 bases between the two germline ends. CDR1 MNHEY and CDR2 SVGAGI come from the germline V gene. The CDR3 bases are TGTGCCAGCAGCCAACGGTCCGGAATCAGGGCTTTCTTT. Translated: CASSQRSGIRAFF.

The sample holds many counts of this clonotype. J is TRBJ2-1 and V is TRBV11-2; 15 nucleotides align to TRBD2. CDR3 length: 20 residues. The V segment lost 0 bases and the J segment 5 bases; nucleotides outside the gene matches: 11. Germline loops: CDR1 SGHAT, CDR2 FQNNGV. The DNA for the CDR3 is TGTGCCAGCAGCTTAGAGGGGACTAGCGGGGGGCGAGTCCACCACAATGAGCAGTTCTTC. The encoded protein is CASSLEGTSGGRVHHNEQFF.

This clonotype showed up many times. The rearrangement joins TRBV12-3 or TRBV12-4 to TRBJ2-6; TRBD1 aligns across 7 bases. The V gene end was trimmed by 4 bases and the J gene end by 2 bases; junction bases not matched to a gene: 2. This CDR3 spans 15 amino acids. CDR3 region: CASSWDSAGANVLTF. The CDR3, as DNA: TGTGCCAGCAGTTGGGACAGCGCTGGGGCCAACGTCCTGACTTTC.

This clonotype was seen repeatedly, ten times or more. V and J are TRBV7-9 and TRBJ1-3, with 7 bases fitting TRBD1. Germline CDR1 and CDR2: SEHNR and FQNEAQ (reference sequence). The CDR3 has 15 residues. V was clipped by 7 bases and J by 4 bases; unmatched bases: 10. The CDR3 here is CASTNDRQGGNTIYF. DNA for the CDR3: TGTGCCAGCACCAACGACCGACAGGGAGGAAACACCATATATTTT.

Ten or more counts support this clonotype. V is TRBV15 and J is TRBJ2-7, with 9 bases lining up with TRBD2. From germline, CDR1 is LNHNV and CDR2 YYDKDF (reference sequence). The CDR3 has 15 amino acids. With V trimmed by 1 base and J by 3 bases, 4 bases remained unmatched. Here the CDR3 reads CATSRGVAGVYEQYF. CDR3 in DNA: TGTGCCACCAGCAGAGGGGTAGCGGGGGTCTACGAGCAGTACTTC.

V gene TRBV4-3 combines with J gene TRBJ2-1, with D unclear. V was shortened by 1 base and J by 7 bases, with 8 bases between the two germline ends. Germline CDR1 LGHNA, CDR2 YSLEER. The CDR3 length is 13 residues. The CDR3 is CASSQARPNEQFF. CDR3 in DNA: TGCGCCAGCAGCCAAGCCCGCCCGAATGAGCAGTTCTTC.